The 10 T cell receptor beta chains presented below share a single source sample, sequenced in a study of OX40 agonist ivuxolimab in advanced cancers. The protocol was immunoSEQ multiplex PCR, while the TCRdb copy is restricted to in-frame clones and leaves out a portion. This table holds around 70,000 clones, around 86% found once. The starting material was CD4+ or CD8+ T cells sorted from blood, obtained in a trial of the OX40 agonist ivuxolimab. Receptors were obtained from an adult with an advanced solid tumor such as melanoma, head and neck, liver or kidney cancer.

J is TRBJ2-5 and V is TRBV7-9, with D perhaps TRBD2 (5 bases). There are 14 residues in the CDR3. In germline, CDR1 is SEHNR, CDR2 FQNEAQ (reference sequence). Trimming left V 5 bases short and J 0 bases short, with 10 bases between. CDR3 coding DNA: TGTGCCAGCAGCCAGACGGGGAACCAAGAGACCCAGTACTTC. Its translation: CASSQTGNQETQYF.

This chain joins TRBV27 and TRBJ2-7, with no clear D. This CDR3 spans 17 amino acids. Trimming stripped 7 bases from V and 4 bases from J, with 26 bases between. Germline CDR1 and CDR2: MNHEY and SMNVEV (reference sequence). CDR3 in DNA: TGTGCCAGCAATACCGAAGTAAAGTCCCCTCCCCGTTACGAGCAGTACTTC. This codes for CASNTEVKSPPRYEQYF.

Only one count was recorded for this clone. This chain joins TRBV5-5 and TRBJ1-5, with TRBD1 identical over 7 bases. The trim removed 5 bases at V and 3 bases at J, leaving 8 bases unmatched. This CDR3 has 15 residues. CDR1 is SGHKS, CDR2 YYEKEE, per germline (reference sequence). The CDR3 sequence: CASRPTGANNQPQHF. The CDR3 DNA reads TGTGCCAGCAGGCCCACAGGGGCCAACAATCAGCCCCAGCATTTT.

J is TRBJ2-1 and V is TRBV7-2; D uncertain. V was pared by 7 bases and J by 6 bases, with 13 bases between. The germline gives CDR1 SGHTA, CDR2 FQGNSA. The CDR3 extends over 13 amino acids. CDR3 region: CASTPARTNEQFF. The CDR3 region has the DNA TGTGCCAGCACCCCTGCGAGAACCAATGAGCAGTTCTTC.

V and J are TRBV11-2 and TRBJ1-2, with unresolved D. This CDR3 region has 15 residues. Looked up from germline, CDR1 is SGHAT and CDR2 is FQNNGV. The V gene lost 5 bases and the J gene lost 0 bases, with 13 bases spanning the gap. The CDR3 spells CASSLLLSPNYGYTF. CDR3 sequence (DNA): TGTGCCAGCAGCCTCCTACTCTCTCCTAACTATGGCTACACCTTC.

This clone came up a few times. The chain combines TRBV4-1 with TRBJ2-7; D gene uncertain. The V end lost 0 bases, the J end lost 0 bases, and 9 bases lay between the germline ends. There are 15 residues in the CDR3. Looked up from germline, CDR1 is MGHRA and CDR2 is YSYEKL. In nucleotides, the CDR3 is TGCGCCAGCAGCCAAGATCAACAGTCCTCCTACGAGCAGTACTTC. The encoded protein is CASSQDQQSSYEQYF.

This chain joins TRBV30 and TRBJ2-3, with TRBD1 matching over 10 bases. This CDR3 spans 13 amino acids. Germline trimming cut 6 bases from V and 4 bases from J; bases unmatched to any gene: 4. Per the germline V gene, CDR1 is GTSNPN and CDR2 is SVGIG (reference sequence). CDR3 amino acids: CACATGGADTQYF. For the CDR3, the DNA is TGTGCCTGTGCGACAGGGGGCGCAGATACGCAGTATTTT.

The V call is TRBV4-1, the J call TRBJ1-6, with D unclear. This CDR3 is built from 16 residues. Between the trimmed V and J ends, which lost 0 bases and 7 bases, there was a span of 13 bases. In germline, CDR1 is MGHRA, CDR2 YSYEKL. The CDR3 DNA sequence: TGCGCCAGCAGCCAAGATCGGTGGGAACCCAATTCACCCCTCCACTTT. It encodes CASSQDRWEPNSPLHF.

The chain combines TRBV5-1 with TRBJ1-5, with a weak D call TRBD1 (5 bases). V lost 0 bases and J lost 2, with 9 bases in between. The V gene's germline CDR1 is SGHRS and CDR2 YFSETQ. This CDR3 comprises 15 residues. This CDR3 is CASSLDGGGNQPQHF. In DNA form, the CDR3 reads TGCGCCAGCAGCTTGGACGGGGGTGGCAATCAGCCCCAGCATTTT.

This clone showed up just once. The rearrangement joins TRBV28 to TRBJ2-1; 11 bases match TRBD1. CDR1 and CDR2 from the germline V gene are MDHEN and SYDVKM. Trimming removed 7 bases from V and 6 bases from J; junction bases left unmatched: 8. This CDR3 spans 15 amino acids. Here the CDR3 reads CASMTDRGRRNEQFF. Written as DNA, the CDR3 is TGTGCCAGCATGACGGACAGGGGGCGCCGCAATGAGCAGTTCTTC.